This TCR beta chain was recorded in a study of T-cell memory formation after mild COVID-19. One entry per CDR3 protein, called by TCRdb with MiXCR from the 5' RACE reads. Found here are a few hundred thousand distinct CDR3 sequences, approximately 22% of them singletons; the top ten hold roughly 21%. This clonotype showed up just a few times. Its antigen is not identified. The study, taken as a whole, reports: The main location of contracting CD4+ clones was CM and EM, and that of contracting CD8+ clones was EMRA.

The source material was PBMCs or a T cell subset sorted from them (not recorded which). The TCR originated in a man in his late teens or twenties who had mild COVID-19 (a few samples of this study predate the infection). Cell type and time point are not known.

CDR3 loop: CASSRRAYNEQFF. The CDR3 nucleotides are TGTGCCAGCAGTCGTAGGGCATACAATGAGCAGTTCTTC. The chain joins TRBV28 to TRBJ2-1; no clear D. The CDR3 totals 13 residues. V dropped 5 bases and J dropped 4 bases, with 9 bases sitting between them. Germline V gene sequence: CDR1 MDHEN, CDR2 SYDVKM. The full variable domain, rest sourced from reference TRBV28 and TRBJ2-1, is DVKVTQSSRYLVKRTGEKVFLECVQDMDHENMFWYRQDPGLGLRLIYFSYDVKMKEKGDIPEGYSVSREKKERFSLILESASTNQTSMYLCASSRRAYNEQFFGPGTRLTVL.